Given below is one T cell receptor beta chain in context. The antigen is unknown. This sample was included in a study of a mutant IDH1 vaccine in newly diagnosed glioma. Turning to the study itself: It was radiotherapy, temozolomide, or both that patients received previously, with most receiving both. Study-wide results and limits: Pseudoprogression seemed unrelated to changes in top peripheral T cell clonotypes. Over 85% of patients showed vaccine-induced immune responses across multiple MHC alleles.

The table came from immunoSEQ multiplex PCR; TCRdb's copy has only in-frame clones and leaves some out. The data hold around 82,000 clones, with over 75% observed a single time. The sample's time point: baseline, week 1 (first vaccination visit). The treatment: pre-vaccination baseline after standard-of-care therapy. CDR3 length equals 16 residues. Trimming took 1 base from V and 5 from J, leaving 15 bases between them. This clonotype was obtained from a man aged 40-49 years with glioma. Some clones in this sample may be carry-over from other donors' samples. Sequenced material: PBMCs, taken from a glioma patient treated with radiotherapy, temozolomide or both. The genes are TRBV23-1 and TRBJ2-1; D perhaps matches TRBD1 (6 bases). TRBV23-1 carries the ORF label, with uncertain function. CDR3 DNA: TGCGCCAGCAGTCAATTCGAAACAGGGCTTAACAATGAGCAGTTCTTC. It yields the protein CASSQFETGLNNEQFF.